One and the same sample provided the 22 T cell receptor beta chains below, sequenced in a study of cytomegalovirus exposure and HLA in healthy donors. It was with 60 Vbeta and 13 Jbeta primers that the PCR ran. Clones were sequenced by immunoSEQ multiplex PCR, and TCRdb holds only the in-frame ones, with some missing. Of around 97,000 clones in the sample, approximately 9% are singletons; the top ten hold 5% to 5.5%. The sequenced sample consisted of PBMCs. The source is a middle-aged man in good health and CMV-seropositive.

This clone was detected only a few times. In DNA, the CDR3 is TGTGCCAGCAGCTTATCTGGACACACGGAACAAGAGACCCAGTACTTC. Encoded protein: CASSLSGHTEQETQYF. The rearrangement uses TRBV11-2 and TRBJ2-5; possible D gene TRBD1, 5 bases. CDR3 length: 16 residues. Trimming cost V 2 bases and J 2 bases, with 15 bases left between them. The V gene's germline CDR1 is SGHAT and CDR2 FQNNGV.

This chain joins TRBV5-1 and TRBJ1-4; D gene uncertain. The CDR3 totals 13 residues. V lost 4 bases and J 14 bases, leaving 18 bases between the germline ends. Germline V CDR1 and CDR2: SGHRS, YFSETQ. CDR3 sequence (DNA): TGCGCCAGCAGCAATAATAATGGGGAGTTGCTGTTTTTT. This sequence encodes CASSNNNGELLFF.

Only a few counts were recorded for this clone. The rearrangement links TRBV7-8 to TRBJ2-5, with a possible D match to TRBD1 (5 bases). CDR1 and CDR2 from the germline V gene are SGHVS and FQNEAQ. This CDR3 comprises 15 residues. Trimming left V 0 bases short and J 5 bases short, with 13 bases between. CDR3 amino acids: CASSLAQGLQETQYF. The CDR3 DNA follows: TGTGCCAGCAGCTTAGCCCAGGGCCTCCAGGAGACCCAGTACTTC.

This clone occurred many times. The V call is TRBV14, the J call TRBJ2-7; D perhaps matches TRBD2 (7 bases). The germline CDR1 and CDR2 sequences are SGHDN and FVKESK. V lost 0 bases to trimming and J lost 5 bases, with 20 bases between them. CDR3 size: 17 residues. In DNA, the CDR3 is TGTGCCAGCAGCCAAGATGAATTAACAGGGACTAAGAACGAGCAGTACTTC. This gives the protein CASSQDELTGTKNEQYF.

This clone has more than one count but fewer than ten. The chain couples TRBV7-3 to TRBJ1-1, with 8 bases that match TRBD1. Trimming took 0 bases from V and 3 from J; bases not matched to a gene: 6. The CDR3 covers 16 residues. Germline V gives CDR1 SGHTA, CDR2 FQGTGA. CDR3 sequence: CASSLTGQGLDTEAFF. CDR3 nucleotide sequence: TGTGCCAGCAGCTTAACTGGACAGGGATTAGACACTGAAGCTTTCTTT.

The chain links TRBV4-1 to TRBJ1-2; 8 bases fit TRBD1. The J segment lost 3 bases and the V segment lost 6 bases, leaving 6 bases of the junction unmatched. The CDR3 has 14 residues. CDR1 and CDR2 (germline): MGHRA, YSYEKL. Here the CDR3 DNA reads TGCGCCAGCAGACATGCACAGGGGGACTATGGCTACACCTTC. Translation gives CASRHAQGDYGYTF.

This clone was detected only a few times. This rearrangement joins TRBV5-4 to TRBJ1-1; TRBD1 agrees at 7 bases. J gave up 1 base and V 0 bases, and 6 bases lay outside the gene matches. CDR3 length equals 16 residues. Germline V lookup: CDR1 SGHNT, CDR2 YYREEE (reference sequence). As DNA, the CDR3 is TGTGCCAGCAGCTTGGCAGGGGGACAGAAGAACACTGAAGCTTTCTTT. It is translated as CASSLAGGQKNTEAFF. The variable domain in full, with the rest retrieved from reference TRBV5-4 and TRBJ1-1, is ETGVTQSPTHLIKTRGQQVTLRCSSQSGHNTVSWYQQALGQGPQFIFQYYREEENGRGNFPPRFSGLQFPNYSSELNVNALELDDSALYLCASSLAGGQKNTEAFFGQGTRLTVV.

The genes are TRBV30 and TRBJ2-1; 8 positions agree with TRBD2. The CDR3 consists of 15 residues. V was pared by 2 bases and J by 3 bases, with 6 bases of the junction left unmatched. CDR1 and CDR2 from the germline V gene are GTSNPN and SVGIG (reference sequence). The CDR3 sequence: CAWSMSGRVYNEQFF. The CDR3 DNA reads TGTGCCTGGAGTATGTCCGGGAGGGTCTACAATGAGCAGTTCTTC.

This clone turned up a few times. Within the sample, other DNA sequences also encode this same CDR3. The chain joins TRBV13 to TRBJ1-1; no clear D. The germline V gene encodes CDR1 PRHDT and CDR2 FYEKMQ (reference sequence). CDR3 size: 13 residues. Trimming pared 2 bases from V and 1 base from J, leaving 5 bases between. CDR3 loop: CASSLRGNTEAFF. The DNA for the CDR3 is TGTGCCAGCAGCTTACGGGGGAACACTGAAGCTTTCTTT.

This chain connects TRBV6-5 to TRBJ2-3; D gene uncertain. V dropped 4 bases and J dropped 6 bases, with 17 bases sitting between them. Germline CDR1 reads MNHEY; CDR2 reads SVGAGI. The CDR3 runs to 15 residues. CDR3 loop: CASSFVVGSSDTQYF. The DNA for the CDR3 is TGTGCCAGCAGTTTCGTGGTTGGTAGCTCGGATACGCAGTATTTT.

The V gene is TRBV30, the J gene TRBJ2-1, with 8 bases identical to TRBD1. The CDR3 spans 14 residues. Looked up from germline, CDR1 is GTSNPN and CDR2 is SVGIG (reference sequence). With 4 bases clipped from V and 7 bases from J, the junction kept 9 bases outside the gene matches. The CDR3 sequence is CAWTPGQGRNEQFF. In DNA form, the CDR3 reads TGTGCCTGGACTCCTGGACAGGGAAGGAATGAGCAGTTCTTC.

This clone was seen more than once but under ten times. Other nucleotide sequences from this sample produce the same CDR3. This chain joins TRBV5-6 and TRBJ2-7; D not resolved. The V end lost 2 bases, the J end lost 3 bases, and 9 bases lay between the germline ends. This CDR3 has 13 residues. The germline gives CDR1 SGHDT, CDR2 YYEEEE. CDR3 region: CASSFLDGYEQYF. The CDR3 DNA reads as TGTGCCAGCAGCTTCCTAGACGGCTACGAGCAGTACTTC. The entire variable domain, with the rest obtained from reference TRBV5-6 and TRBJ2-7, is as follows: DAGVTQSPTHLIKTRGQQVTLRCSPKSGHDTVSWYQQALGQGPQFIFQYYEEEERQRGNFPDRFSGHQFPNYSSELNVNALLLGDSALYLCASSFLDGYEQYFGPGTRLTVT.

V is TRBV27 and J is TRBJ1-1; D not certain. V lost 5 bases to trimming and J lost 0 bases, with 13 bases between them. This CDR3 has 15 residues. From germline, CDR1 is MNHEY and CDR2 SMNVEV (reference sequence). The DNA for the CDR3 is TGTGCCAGCAGTCCGGTACAGACGTTGAACACTGAAGCTTTCTTT. Its translation: CASSPVQTLNTEAFF.

This clone showed up just a few times. The gene calls are TRBV11-2 and TRBJ2-1; 10 bases are a match to TRBD2. Looked up from germline, CDR1 is SGHAT and CDR2 is FQNNGV. This CDR3 spans 16 amino acids. With 6 bases clipped from V and 0 bases from J, the junction kept 5 bases outside the gene matches. The CDR3 nucleotides are TGTGCCAGCAGATCGGCTAGCGGGAGCTCCTACAATGAGCAGTTCTTC. Translation: CASRSASGSSYNEQFF.

This chain uses TRBV9 with TRBJ2-1, with TRBD2 identical over 7 bases. CDR1 is SGDLS, CDR2 YYNGEE, per germline. This CDR3 is 16 amino acids long. Losses at the gene ends were 3 bases for V and 2 bases for J; bases not matched to a gene: 8. The CDR3 is CASSAKLAAPYNEQFF. CDR3 sequence (DNA): TGTGCCAGCAGCGCAAAGCTAGCGGCGCCCTACAATGAGCAGTTCTTC.

The V gene is TRBV12-5, the J gene TRBJ2-1, with 8 bases fitting TRBD2. Germline loops: CDR1 LGHNT, CDR2 FRNRAP. Unmatched junction bases numbered 8, after V lost 1 base and J lost 0 bases. This CDR3 comprises 18 residues. The CDR3 DNA is TGTGCTAGTGGTTTGGCTAGGACTAGCAGTAGCTCCTACAATGAGCAGTTCTTC. This codes for CASGLARTSSSSYNEQFF.

This chain links TRBV28 with TRBJ2-2, with 10 positions matching TRBD1. The CDR3 consists of 15 residues. The V gene end was trimmed by 3 bases and the J gene end by 5 bases; junction bases not matched to a gene: 3. Germline-derived CDR1 and CDR2 are MDHEN and SYDVKM. CDR3 region: CASSLTGGKTGELFF. The CDR3 DNA follows: TGTGCCAGCAGTTTGACAGGGGGCAAGACCGGGGAGCTGTTTTTT.

The rearrangement uses TRBV7-2 and TRBJ2-7, with 7 bases that match TRBD1. Per germline, CDR1 SGHTA and CDR2 FQGNSA. The CDR3 runs to 14 residues. Losses at the gene ends were 6 bases for V and 2 bases for J; bases not matched to a gene: 7. The CDR3 nucleotides read TGTGCCAGCAGTTTCCGGGACAGCACCTACGAGCAGTACTTC. It specifies CASSFRDSTYEQYF.

This clone was seen a handful of times. The CDR3 nucleotides read TGTGCCATCAGTGAGTCGGGACAGGGTAGGGCTGAAGCTTTCTTT. It is translated as CAISESGQGRAEAFF. V gene TRBV10-3 combines with J gene TRBJ1-1, with TRBD1 identical over 9 bases. V trimming: 0 bases; J trimming: 6 bases; junction bases outside the gene matches: 5. CDR1 ENHRY and CDR2 SYGVKD come from the germline V gene. CDR3 length: 15 residues.

This clone has a handful of counts. The rearrangement uses TRBV25-1 and TRBJ1-1; D possibly corresponds to TRBD1 (5 bases). The CDR3 extends over 14 amino acids. CDR1 and CDR2 from the germline V gene are MGHDK and SYGVNS. V lost 1 base and J lost 5, with 11 bases in between. The CDR3 sequence: CASSESGGWTEAFF. CDR3 in DNA: TGTGCCAGCAGTGAATCGGGGGGATGGACTGAAGCTTTCTTT.

In this sample, this clone turned up a few times. The chain combines TRBV30 with TRBJ2-5; 7 bases fit TRBD1. The length of the CDR3 is 14 residues. Germline V lookup: CDR1 GTSNPN, CDR2 SVGIG (reference sequence). V lost 5 bases to trimming and J lost 2 bases; unmatched junction nucleotides: 8. The CDR3 reads CAWGWDSLQETQYF. CDR3 nucleotide sequence: TGTGCCTGGGGCTGGGACAGCCTTCAAGAGACCCAGTACTTC. Looking up the rest from reference TRBV30 and TRBJ2-5 gives the full variable domain: SQTIHQWPATLVQPVGSPLSLECTVEGTSNPNLYWYRQAAGRGLQLLFYSVGIGQISSEVPQNLSASRPQDRQFILSSKKLLLSDSGFYLCAWGWDSLQETQYFGPGTRLLVL.

This chain connects TRBV4-3 to TRBJ2-2; 7 bases map to TRBD2. V shed 0 bases and J 4 bases; nucleotides not matched to a gene: 2. The V gene's germline CDR1 is LGHNA and CDR2 YSLEER. This CDR3 contains 15 residues. CDR3 coding DNA: TGCGCCAGCAGCCAAGACAGGGAGGGCACCGGGGAGCTGTTTTTT. Its protein product is CASSQDREGTGELFF.